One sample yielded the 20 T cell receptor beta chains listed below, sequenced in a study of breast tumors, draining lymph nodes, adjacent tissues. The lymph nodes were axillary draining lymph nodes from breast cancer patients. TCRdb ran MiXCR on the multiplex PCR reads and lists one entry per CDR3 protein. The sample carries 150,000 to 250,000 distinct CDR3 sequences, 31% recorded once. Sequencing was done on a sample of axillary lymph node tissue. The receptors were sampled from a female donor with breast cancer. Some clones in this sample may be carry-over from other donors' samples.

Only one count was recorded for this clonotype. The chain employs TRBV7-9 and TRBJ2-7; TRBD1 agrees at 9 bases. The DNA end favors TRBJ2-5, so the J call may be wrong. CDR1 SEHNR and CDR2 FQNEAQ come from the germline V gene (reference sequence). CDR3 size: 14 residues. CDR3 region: CASSRGQGGETQYF. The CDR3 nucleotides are TGTGCCAGCAGCCGGGGACAGGGAGGGGAGACCCAGTACTTC.

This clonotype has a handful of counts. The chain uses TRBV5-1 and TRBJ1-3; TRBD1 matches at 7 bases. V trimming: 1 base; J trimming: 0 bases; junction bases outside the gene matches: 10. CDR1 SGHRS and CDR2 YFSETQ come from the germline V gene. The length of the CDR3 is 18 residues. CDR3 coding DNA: TGCGCCAGCAGCTTGTGGGCCCTGACAGGGACCTCTGGAAACACCATATATTTT. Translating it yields CASSLWALTGTSGNTIYF.

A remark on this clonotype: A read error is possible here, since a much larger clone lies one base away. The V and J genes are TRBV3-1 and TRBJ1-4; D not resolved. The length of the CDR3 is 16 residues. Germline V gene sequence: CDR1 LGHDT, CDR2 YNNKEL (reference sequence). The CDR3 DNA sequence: TGTGCCAACAGCAAACAAGAAGGGATAGAAGGTGAAAAACTGTTTTTT. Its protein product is CANSKQEGIEGEKLFF.

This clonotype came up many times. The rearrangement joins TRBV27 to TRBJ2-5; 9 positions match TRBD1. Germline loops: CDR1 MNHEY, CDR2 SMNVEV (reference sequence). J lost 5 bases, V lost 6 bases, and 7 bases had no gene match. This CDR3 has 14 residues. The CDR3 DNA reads TGTGCCAGCAGGGGGACAGGGACGAGGGAGACCCAGTACTTC. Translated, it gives CASRGTGTRETQYF.

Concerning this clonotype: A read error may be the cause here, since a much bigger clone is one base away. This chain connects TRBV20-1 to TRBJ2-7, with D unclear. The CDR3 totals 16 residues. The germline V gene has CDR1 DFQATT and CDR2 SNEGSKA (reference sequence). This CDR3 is CSAGDLGLSSSYEQYF. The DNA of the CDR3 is TGCAGTGCTGGAGATCTGGGTCTATCCTCCTCCTACGAGCAGTACTTC.

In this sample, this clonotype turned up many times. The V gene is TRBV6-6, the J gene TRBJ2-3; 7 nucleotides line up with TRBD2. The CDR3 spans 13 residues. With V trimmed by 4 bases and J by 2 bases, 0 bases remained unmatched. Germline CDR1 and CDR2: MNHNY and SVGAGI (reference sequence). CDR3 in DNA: TGTGCCAGCAGTTGGGACTACACAGATACGCAGTATTTT. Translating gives CASSWDYTDTQYF.

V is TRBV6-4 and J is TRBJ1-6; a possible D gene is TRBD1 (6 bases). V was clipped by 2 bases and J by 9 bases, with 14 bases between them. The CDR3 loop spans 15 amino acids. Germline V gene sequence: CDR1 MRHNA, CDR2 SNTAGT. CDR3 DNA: TGTGCCAGCAGTGACCCTCAGGGGAACTGTTCACCCCTCCACTTT. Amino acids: CASSDPQGNCSPLHF.

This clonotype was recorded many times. This CDR3 reads CAISEGGQGIGELFF. The CDR3 nucleotides read TGTGCCATCAGTGAGGGAGGGCAAGGGATCGGGGAGCTGTTTTTT. The V call is TRBV10-3, the J call TRBJ2-2; D is possibly TRBD2 (6 bases). From germline, CDR1 is ENHRY and CDR2 SYGVKD. The CDR3 runs to 15 residues. With 2 bases removed from V and 7 bases from J, the gap between germline ends came to 14 bases.

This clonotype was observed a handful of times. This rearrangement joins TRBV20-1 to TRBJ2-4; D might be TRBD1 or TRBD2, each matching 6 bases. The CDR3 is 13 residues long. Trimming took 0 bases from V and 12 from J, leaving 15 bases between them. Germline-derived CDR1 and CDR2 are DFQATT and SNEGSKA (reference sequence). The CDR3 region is CSAREGGRDTQYF. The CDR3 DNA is TGCAGTGCTAGAGAGGGGGGAAGGGACACTCAGTACTTC.

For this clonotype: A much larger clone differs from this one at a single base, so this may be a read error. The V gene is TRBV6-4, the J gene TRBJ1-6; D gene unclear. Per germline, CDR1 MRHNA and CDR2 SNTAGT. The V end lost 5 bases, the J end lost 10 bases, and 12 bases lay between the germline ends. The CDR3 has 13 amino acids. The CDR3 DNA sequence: TGTGCCAGCAGTCAGGCCCCGGGCTCACCCCTCCACTTT. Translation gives CASSQAPGSPLHF.

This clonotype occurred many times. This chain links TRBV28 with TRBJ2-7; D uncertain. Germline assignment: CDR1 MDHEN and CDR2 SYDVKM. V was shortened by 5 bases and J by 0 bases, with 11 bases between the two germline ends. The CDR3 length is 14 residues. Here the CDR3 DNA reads TGTGCCAGCAGTGGTGGTGAGAGCTCCTACGAGCAGTACTTC. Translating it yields CASSGGESSYEQYF.

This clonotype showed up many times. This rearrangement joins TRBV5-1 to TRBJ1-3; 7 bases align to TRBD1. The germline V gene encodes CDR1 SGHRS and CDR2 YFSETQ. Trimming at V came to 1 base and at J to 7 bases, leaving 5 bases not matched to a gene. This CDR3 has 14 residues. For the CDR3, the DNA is TGCGCCAGCAGCTTGATCGGGACAGAGAACACCATATATTTT. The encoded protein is CASSLIGTENTIYF.

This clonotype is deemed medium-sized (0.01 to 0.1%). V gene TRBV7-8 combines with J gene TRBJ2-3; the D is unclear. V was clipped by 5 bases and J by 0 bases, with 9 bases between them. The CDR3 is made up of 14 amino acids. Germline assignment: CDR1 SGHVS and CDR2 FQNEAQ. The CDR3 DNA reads TGTGCCAGCAGCCGCCAGCCTAGCACAGATACGCAGTATTTT. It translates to CASSRQPSTDTQYF.

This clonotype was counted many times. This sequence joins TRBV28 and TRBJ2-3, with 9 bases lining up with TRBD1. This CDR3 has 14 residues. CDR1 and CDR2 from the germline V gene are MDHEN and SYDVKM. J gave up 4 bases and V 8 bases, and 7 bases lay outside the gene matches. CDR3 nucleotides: TGTGCCAGCGAGGGGACAGGGAGCCCAGATACGCAGTATTTT. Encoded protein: CASEGTGSPDTQYF.

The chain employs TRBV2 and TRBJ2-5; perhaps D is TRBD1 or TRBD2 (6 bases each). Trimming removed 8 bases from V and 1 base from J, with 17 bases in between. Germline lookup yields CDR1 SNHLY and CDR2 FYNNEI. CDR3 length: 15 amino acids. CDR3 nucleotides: TGTGCCAGCGTTGGAGGGGTAGGGGGCCAAGAGACCCAGTACTTC. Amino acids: CASVGGVGGQETQYF.

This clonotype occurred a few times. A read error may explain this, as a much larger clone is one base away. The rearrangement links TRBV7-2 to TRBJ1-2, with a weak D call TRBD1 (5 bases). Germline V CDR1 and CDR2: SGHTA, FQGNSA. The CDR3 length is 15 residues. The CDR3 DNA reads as TGTGCCAGCAGCCAGACCCATCAGGGAAACTATGGCTACCCCTTC. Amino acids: CASSQTHQGNYGYPF.

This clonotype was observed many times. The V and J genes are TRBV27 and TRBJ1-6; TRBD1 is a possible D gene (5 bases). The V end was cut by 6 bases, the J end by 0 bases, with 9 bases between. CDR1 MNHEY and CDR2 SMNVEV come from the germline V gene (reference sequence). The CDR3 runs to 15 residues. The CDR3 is CASSAGSSYNSPLHF. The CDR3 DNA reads TGTGCCAGCAGCGCAGGGAGCTCCTATAATTCACCCCTCCACTTT.

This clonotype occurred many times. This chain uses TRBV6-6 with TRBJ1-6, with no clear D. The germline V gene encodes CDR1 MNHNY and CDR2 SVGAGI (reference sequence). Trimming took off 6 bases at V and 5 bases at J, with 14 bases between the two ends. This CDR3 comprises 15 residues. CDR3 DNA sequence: TGTGCCAGCAGCCGGGGTGAGGCCAATAATTCACCCCTCCACTTT. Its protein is CASSRGEANNSPLHF.

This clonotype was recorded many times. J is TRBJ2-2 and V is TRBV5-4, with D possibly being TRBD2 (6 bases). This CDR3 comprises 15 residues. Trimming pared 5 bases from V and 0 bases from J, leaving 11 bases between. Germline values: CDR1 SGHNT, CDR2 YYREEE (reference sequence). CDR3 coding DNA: TGTGCCAGCAGGGGGGACTTCGCGAACACCGGGGAGCTGTTTTTT. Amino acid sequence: CASRGDFANTGELFF.

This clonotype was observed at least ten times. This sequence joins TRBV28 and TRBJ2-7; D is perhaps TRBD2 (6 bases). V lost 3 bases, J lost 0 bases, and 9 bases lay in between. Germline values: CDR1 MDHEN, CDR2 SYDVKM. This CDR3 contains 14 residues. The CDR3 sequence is CASSFGGNSYEQYF. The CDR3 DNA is TGTGCCAGCAGTTTTGGCGGGAACTCCTACGAGCAGTACTTC.